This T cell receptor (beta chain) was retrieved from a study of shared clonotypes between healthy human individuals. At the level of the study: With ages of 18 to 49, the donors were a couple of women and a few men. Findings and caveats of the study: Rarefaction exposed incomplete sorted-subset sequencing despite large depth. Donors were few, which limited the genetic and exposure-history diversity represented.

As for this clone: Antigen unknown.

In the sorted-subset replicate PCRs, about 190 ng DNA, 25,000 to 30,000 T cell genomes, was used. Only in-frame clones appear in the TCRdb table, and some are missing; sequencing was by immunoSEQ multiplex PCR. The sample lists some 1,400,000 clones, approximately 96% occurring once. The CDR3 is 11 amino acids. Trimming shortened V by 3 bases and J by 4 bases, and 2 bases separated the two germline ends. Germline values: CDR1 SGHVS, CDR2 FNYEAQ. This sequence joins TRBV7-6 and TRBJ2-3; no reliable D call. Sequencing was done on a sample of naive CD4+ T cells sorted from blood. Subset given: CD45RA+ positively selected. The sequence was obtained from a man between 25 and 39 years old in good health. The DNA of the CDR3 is TGTGCCAGCAGCTTGGCAGATACGCAGTATTTT. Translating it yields CASSLADTQYF.